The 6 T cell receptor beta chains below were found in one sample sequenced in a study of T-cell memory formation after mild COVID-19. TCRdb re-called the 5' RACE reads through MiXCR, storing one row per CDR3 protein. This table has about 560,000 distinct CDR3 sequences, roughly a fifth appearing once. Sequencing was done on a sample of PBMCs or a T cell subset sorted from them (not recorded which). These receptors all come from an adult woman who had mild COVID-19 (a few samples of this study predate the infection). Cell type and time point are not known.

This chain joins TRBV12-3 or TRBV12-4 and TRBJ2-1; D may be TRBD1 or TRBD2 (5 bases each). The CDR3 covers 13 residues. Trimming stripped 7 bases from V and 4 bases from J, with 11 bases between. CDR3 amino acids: CASNGDLYNEQFF. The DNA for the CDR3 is TGTGCCAGCAACGGGGACCTTTACAATGAGCAGTTCTTC.

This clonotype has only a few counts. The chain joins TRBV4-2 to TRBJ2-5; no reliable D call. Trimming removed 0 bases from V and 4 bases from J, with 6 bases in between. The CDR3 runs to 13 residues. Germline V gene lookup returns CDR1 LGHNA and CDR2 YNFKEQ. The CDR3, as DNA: TGTGCCAGCAGCCAAGATCTCTTAGAGACCCAGTACTTC. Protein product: CASSQDLLETQYF.

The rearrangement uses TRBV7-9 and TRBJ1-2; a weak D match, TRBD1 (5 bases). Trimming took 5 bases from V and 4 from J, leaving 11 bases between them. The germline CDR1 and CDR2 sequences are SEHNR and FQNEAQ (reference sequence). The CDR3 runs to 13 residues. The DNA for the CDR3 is TGTGCCAGCAGCCCCGACAGCCTCTATGGCTACACCTTC. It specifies CASSPDSLYGYTF.

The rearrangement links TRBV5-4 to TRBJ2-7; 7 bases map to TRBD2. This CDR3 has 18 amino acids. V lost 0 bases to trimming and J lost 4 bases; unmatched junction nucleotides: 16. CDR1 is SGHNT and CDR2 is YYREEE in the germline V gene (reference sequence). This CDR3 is CASSLAGFSSGPGYEQYF. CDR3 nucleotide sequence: TGTGCCAGCAGCTTGGCCGGTTTCTCTAGCGGCCCGGGGTACGAGCAGTACTTC.

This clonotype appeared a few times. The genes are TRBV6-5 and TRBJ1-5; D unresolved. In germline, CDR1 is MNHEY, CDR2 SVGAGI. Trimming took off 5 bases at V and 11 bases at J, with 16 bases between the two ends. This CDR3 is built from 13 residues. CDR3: CASSLTPWEAQHF. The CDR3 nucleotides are TGTGCCAGCAGTCTAACGCCTTGGGAGGCCCAGCATTTT.

The CDR3 protein is CASSATDRGSETQYF. Written as DNA, the CDR3 is TGTGCCAGCAGCGCGACGGACAGGGGCTCGGAGACCCAGTACTTC. V usage is TRBV7-6 and J usage is TRBJ2-5; TRBD1 matches 9 bases. The CDR3 length is 15 residues. V dropped 5 bases and J dropped 5; count of bases not matched to a gene: 9. From germline, CDR1 is SGHVS and CDR2 FNYEAQ.